Described below is a single TCR beta chain sequence and its context. Its antigen is not known. The data derive from a study of cytomegalovirus exposure and HLA in healthy donors. Whole-study context: Inside one of the first data releases sat some 85 million unique TCRs taken from HLA-typed donors. The study's findings and limits: Most subjects' HLA-A and HLA-B alleles were reportedly predicted from TCR beta sequences. Generally TCR sequences proved uncommon, though certain public TCRs appeared in numerous donors. Three chains linked to CMV were shown in vitro to be specific for CMV antigens.

This CDR3 is built from 14 residues. CDR1 and CDR2 (germline): MDHEN, SYDVKM. V was trimmed by 4 bases and J by 9 bases, leaving 16 bases between them. The PCR was carried out with 60 Vbeta primers and 13 Jbeta primers. The method was immunoSEQ multiplex PCR; TCRdb's version includes in-frame clones alone and lacks a portion of them. The sample includes just over 150,000 clones, approximately 80% of them seen just once. This chain joins TRBV28 and TRBJ1-3; perhaps TRBD1 as D (5 bases). The receptor's source is a male donor in good health and CMV-seropositive. The source material was PBMCs. Here the CDR3 reads CASSSTSPGGTIYF. The CDR3, as DNA: TGTGCCAGCAGTTCCACTAGCCCGGGGGGCACCATATATTTT.